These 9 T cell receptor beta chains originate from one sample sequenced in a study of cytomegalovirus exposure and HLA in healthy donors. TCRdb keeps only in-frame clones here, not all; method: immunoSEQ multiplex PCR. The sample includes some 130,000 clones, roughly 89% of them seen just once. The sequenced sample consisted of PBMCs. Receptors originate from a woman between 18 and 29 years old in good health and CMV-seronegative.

CDR3 sequence (DNA): TGTGCCAGCAGTTACCAGGTAGCGGGGAAAAAAGAGACCCAGTACTTC. It translates to CASSYQVAGKKETQYF. The V gene is TRBV6-5, the J gene TRBJ2-5, with TRBD2 matching 8 bases. Germline CDR1 is MNHEY and CDR2 is SVGAGI. Trimming took 2 bases from V and 3 from J; bases not matched to a gene: 8. The CDR3 spans 16 residues.

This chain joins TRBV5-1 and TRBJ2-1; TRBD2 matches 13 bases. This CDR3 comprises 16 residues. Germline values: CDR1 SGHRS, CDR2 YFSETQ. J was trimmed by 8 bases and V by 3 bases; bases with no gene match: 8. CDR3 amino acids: CASSSLTSGGTYEQFF. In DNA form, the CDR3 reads TGCGCCAGCAGCTCCTTGACTAGCGGGGGGACCTATGAGCAGTTCTTC.

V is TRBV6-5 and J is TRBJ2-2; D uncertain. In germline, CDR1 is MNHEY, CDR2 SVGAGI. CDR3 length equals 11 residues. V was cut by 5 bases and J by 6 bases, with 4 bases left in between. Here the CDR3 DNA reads TGTGCCAGCAGTCAGGCCGGGGAGCTGTTTTTT. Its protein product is CASSQAGELFF.

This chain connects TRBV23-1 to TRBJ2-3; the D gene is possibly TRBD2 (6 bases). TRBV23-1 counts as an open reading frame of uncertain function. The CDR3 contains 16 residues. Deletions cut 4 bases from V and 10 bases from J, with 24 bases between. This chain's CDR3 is CASSPLLGGKGPSQYF. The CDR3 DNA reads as TGCGCCAGCAGTCCCCTTTTGGGGGGTAAAGGCCCATCGCAGTATTTT.

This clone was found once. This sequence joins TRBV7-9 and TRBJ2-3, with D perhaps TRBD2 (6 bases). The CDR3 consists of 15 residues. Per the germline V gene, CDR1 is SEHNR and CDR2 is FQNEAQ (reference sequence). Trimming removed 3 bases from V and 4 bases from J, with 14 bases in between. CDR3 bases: TGTGCCAGCAGCTTCCGGGGGTTCAGAGCAGATACGCAGTATTTT. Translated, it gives CASSFRGFRADTQYF.

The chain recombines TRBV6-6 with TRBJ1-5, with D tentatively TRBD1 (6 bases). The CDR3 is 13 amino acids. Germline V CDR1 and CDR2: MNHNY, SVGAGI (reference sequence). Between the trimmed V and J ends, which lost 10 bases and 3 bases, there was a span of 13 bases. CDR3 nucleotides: TGTGCCATTTCGTTGGGGGCCAATCAGCCCCAGCATTTT. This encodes CAISLGANQPQHF.

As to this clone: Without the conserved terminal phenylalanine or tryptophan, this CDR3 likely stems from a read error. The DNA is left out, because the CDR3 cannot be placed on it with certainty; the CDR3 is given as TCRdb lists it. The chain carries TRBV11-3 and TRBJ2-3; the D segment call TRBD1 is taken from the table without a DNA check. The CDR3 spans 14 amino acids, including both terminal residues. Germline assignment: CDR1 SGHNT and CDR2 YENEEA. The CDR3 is CDQQTCQQIFYPLR.

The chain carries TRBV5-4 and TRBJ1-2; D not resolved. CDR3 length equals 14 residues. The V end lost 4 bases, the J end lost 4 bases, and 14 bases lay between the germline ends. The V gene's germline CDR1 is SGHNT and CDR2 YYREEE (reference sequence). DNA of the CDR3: TGTGCCAGCAGCCGCGCACCGGGAGTCTATGGCTACACCTTC. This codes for CASSRAPGVYGYTF.

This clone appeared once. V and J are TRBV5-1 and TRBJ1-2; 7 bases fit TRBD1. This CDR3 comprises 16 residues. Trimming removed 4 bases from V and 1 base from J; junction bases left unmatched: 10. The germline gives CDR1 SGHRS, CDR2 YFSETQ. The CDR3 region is CASSRRQGGFNYGYTF. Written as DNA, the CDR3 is TGCGCCAGCAGCCGCAGACAGGGTGGCTTTAACTATGGCTACACCTTC.